The 20 T cell receptor beta chains below come from one sample, sequenced in a study of blood T cell repertoires in COVID-19. Libraries were prepared by immunoSEQ multiplex PCR; TCRdb keeps only in-frame clonotypes and omits some of them. The sample contains about 150,000 clones, roughly 82% of which appear only once. The sample taken for sequencing was peripheral blood. The receptors shown here come from a woman in her forties or fifties with acute or convalescent COVID-19.

The genes are TRBV2 and TRBJ1-3, with TRBD1 matching 7 bases. Trimming took 4 bases from V and 4 from J; bases not matched to a gene: 1. In germline, CDR1 is SNHLY, CDR2 FYNNEI. This CDR3 spans 13 amino acids. The CDR3 is CASSADRGNTIYF. The CDR3 bases are TGTGCCAGCAGTGCGGACAGGGGAAACACCATATATTTT.

This chain links TRBV5-5 with TRBJ1-5; D possibly corresponds to TRBD1 (5 bases). Trimming cost V 0 bases and J 1 base, with 8 bases left between them. There are 15 residues in the CDR3. Germline loops: CDR1 SGHKS, CDR2 YYEKEE (reference sequence). The CDR3 is CASSLVGGSNQPQHF. CDR3 nucleotides: TGTGCCAGCAGCTTGGTGGGGGGGAGCAATCAGCCCCAGCATTTT.

The V and J genes are TRBV6-5 and TRBJ2-5; possibly TRBD1 for D (7 bases). Germline loops: CDR1 MNHEY, CDR2 SVGAGI. The V and J ends lost 6 bases and 5 bases respectively, with 16 bases between them. There are 14 residues in the CDR3. CDR3 sequence reads: CASREQGGGETQYF. The DNA for the CDR3 is TGTGCCAGCAGGGAGCAGGGGGGCGGGGAGACCCAGTACTTC.

The chain couples TRBV6-4 to TRBJ2-1; TRBD2 aligns across 9 bases. Germline V gene lookup returns CDR1 MRHNA and CDR2 SNTAGT. The J segment lost 4 bases and the V segment lost 4 bases, leaving 11 bases of the junction unmatched. The CDR3 totals 17 residues. CDR3 amino acids: CASSGLTSGGLYNEQFF. The CDR3 DNA sequence: TGTGCCAGCAGTGGGTTGACTAGCGGAGGCCTTTACAATGAGCAGTTCTTC.

The genes are TRBV7-2 and TRBJ2-2; D is perhaps TRBD2 (5 bases). Germline V gene sequence: CDR1 SGHTA, CDR2 FQGNSA. The CDR3 extends over 14 amino acids. V gave up 2 bases and J gave up 3 bases, with 7 bases separating them. For the CDR3, the DNA is TGTGCCAGCAGCTTATTAGCGTACACCGGGGAGCTGTTTTTT. This codes for CASSLLAYTGELFF.

This clone was detected a few times. The chain couples TRBV7-2 to TRBJ2-7; possible D gene TRBD2, 6 bases. V was shortened by 4 bases and J by 4 bases, with 14 bases between the two germline ends. This CDR3 has 14 residues. From germline, CDR1 is SGHTA and CDR2 FQGNSA. The chain's CDR3 is CASSSGLYFYEQYF. CDR3 nucleotide sequence: TGTGCCAGCAGCTCGGGACTTTATTTTTACGAGCAGTACTTC. The variable domain in full, with the rest retrieved from reference TRBV7-2 and TRBJ2-7, is GAGVSQSPSNKVTEKGKDVELRCDPISGHTALYWYRQSLGQGLEFLIYFQGNSAPDKSGLPSDRFSAERTGGSVSTLTIQRTQQEDSAVYLCASSSGLYFYEQYFGPGTRLTVT.

This chain connects TRBV25-1 to TRBJ1-6, with D perhaps matching TRBD1 (5 bases). V lost 6 bases and J 7 bases, leaving 19 bases between the germline ends. Germline CDR1 and CDR2: MGHDK and SYGVNS. CDR3 length equals 16 residues. The CDR3 spells CASRGPGWLENSPLHF. CDR3 coding DNA: TGTGCCAGCAGGGGGCCAGGATGGTTAGAGAATTCACCCCTCCACTTT.

V gene TRBV27 combines with J gene TRBJ2-3; D unresolved. From germline, CDR1 is MNHEY and CDR2 SMNVEV (reference sequence). CDR3 length: 14 amino acids. V lost 4 bases, J lost 0 bases, and 8 bases lay in between. CDR3 region: CASSSRVSTDTQYF. DNA of the CDR3: TGTGCCAGCAGTTCACGCGTCAGCACAGATACGCAGTATTTT.

This clone has just one count. The chain is built from TRBV19 and TRBJ1-2; TRBD1 aligns across 7 bases. CDR1 LNHDA and CDR2 SQIVND come from the germline V gene (reference sequence). Trimming at V came to 4 bases and at J to 8 bases, leaving 13 bases not matched to a gene. This CDR3 is built from 15 residues. The CDR3 loop reads CASSKGTEELLGYTF. CDR3 sequence (DNA): TGTGCCAGTAGTAAAGGGACAGAGGAACTATTAGGCTACACCTTC.

The V call is TRBV7-2, the J call TRBJ2-1; 8 nucleotides match TRBD2. This CDR3 has 14 amino acids. Germline V lookup: CDR1 SGHTA, CDR2 FQGNSA. The V gene end was trimmed by 7 bases and the J gene end by 7 bases; junction bases not matched to a gene: 9. The chain's CDR3 is CASIVGRANNEQFF. CDR3 DNA: TGTGCCAGCATTGTCGGGAGGGCGAATAATGAGCAGTTCTTC.

This chain connects TRBV5-4 to TRBJ2-7; 8 bases match TRBD1. The CDR3 sequence is 15 residues long. V was clipped by 2 bases and J by 2 bases; unmatched bases: 6. Germline V gene data show CDR1 as SGHNT and CDR2 as YYREEE (reference sequence). The CDR3 loop reads CASSLRKQGAYEQYF. The DNA of the CDR3 is TGTGCCAGCAGCTTACGCAAACAGGGGGCCTACGAGCAGTACTTC.

V usage is TRBV28 and J usage is TRBJ2-7; 15 nucleotides agree with TRBD2. CDR1 and CDR2 from the germline V gene are MDHEN and SYDVKM. The CDR3 loop spans 19 amino acids. J lost 2 bases, V lost 6 bases, and 14 bases had no gene match. CDR3: CASSLPSGTSGRLTYEQYF. The CDR3 bases are TGTGCCAGCAGCCTCCCATCCGGGACTAGCGGGAGGTTAACCTACGAGCAGTACTTC.

The chain combines TRBV7-7 with TRBJ2-2, with D tentatively TRBD2 (6 bases). From germline, CDR1 is SSHAT and CDR2 FNYEAQ (reference sequence). The V gene lost 6 bases and the J gene lost 5 bases, with 13 bases spanning the gap. This CDR3 has 14 amino acids. The CDR3 sequence: CASRTGLSTGELFF. The CDR3 DNA is TGTGCCAGCAGGACGGGACTGTCAACCGGGGAGCTGTTTTTT.

This clone was found a few times. The chain joins TRBV6-5 to TRBJ2-7; 10 bases are shared with TRBD1. V was clipped by 7 bases and J by 2 bases; unmatched bases: 5. CDR1 is MNHEY and CDR2 is SVGAGI in the germline V gene. The CDR3 has 14 residues. CDR3 residues: CASNRQGATYEQYF. CDR3 coding DNA: TGTGCCAGCAACCGACAGGGGGCAACCTACGAGCAGTACTTC.

This clone was picked up a small number of times. The chain has TRBV7-2 and TRBJ2-1, with TRBD2 matching over 7 bases. V gave up 1 base and J gave up 10 bases; unmatched junction bases: 4. The length of the CDR3 is 13 residues. Germline CDR1 is SGHTA and CDR2 is FQGNSA. The CDR3 loop is CASSLVEGLEQFF. As DNA, the CDR3 is TGTGCCAGCAGCTTAGTGGAGGGACTAGAGCAGTTCTTC.

The gene calls are TRBV12-3 or TRBV12-4 and TRBJ1-5; tentative D call: TRBD1 (5 bases). With 1 base removed from V and 9 bases from J, the gap between germline ends came to 10 bases. The CDR3 consists of 13 residues. CDR3 amino acids: CASSLVLQGPQHF. The CDR3 nucleotides read TGTGCCAGCAGTTTAGTGCTCCAGGGGCCCCAGCATTTT.

The V and J genes are TRBV18 and TRBJ2-1; 11 nucleotides line up with TRBD1. The CDR3 is 15 residues long. V was clipped by 5 bases and J by 3 bases; unmatched bases: 3. From germline, CDR1 is KGHSH and CDR2 LQKENI. The CDR3 DNA sequence: TGTGCCAGCTCATCGGGACAGGGGGACTACAATGAGCAGTTCTTC. Protein sequence: CASSSGQGDYNEQFF. The full variable domain, with the rest looked up from reference TRBV18 and TRBJ2-1, is NAGVMQNPRHLVRRRGQEARLRCSPMKGHSHVYWYRQLPEEGLKFMVYLQKENIIDESGMPKERFSAEFPKEGPSILRIQQVVRGDSAAYFCASSSGQGDYNEQFFGPGTRLTVL.

This sequence joins TRBV19 and TRBJ1-2, with TRBD1 identical over 10 bases. Germline assignment: CDR1 LNHDA and CDR2 SQIVND (reference sequence). This CDR3 is built from 15 residues. V trimming: 6 bases; J trimming: 4 bases; junction bases outside the gene matches: 8. CDR3 in amino acids: CASSETGGSIYGYTF. The CDR3 nucleotides read TGTGCCAGTAGCGAGACAGGGGGCTCAATCTATGGCTACACCTTC. Filled out from reference TRBV19 and TRBJ1-2, the complete variable domain reads DGGITQSPKYLFRKEGQNVTLSCEQNLNHDAMYWYRQDPGQGLRLIYYSQIVNDFQKGDIAEGYSVSREKKESFPLTVTSAQKNPTAFYLCASSETGGSIYGYTFGSGTRLTVV.

This chain connects TRBV5-6 to TRBJ1-5; D is possibly TRBD1 (6 bases). CDR3 size: 17 residues. V lost 4 bases and J lost 1, with 18 bases in between. Per germline, CDR1 SGHDT and CDR2 YYEEEE. The DNA of the CDR3 is TGTGCCAGCAGCGGGCCGGGGGGCCAGCTGAGCAATCAGCCCCAGCATTTT. This codes for CASSGPGGQLSNQPQHF.

The CDR3 nucleotides read TGTGCCAGCTCACCTCCTAGCGGCTACAATGAGCAGTTCTTC. It encodes CASSPPSGYNEQFF. V is TRBV18 and J is TRBJ2-1; 7 bases are a match to TRBD2. After removal of 3 bases from V and 3 bases from J, the junction contained 2 bases not matched to a gene. The CDR3 spans 14 residues. CDR1 KGHSH and CDR2 LQKENI come from the germline V gene.